This T cell receptor beta chain was recovered during a study of identifying expanded T cells in peripheral blood. The CDR3 contains 13 residues. Per the germline V gene, CDR1 is MNHNS and CDR2 is SASEGT. The germline V and J ends were trimmed by 1 base and 5 bases, with 6 bases remaining between them. Produced via immunoSEQ multiplex PCR; TCRdb's table is partial and in-frame only. Here the sample spans 90,000 to 100,000 clones, approximately 88% being singletons. The origin of this receptor is a person between 18 and 75 years old in good health. J is TRBJ1-5 and V is TRBV6-1, with D uncertain. The sequenced material came from blood. In nucleotides, the CDR3 is TGTGCCAGCAGTGAAGTCCGTGATCAGCCCCAGCATTTT. It translates to CASSEVRDQPQHF.